This TCR beta chain was retrieved from a study of OX40 agonist ivuxolimab in advanced cancers. Across the whole study: Averaging 60 years in age, with a range of about 23 to 85, the cohort was 82.7% male. Past anti-PD-1, anti-PD-L1 or anti-CTLA-4 therapy was accepted, and 35% to 45% had received some.

Sequenced by immunoSEQ multiplex PCR; TCRdb stores in-frame clones only, minus some. The sample records tens of thousands of clones, about 89% being singletons. Study outcomes and limitations: Partial responders dosed at 0.1-3.0 mg/kg displayed clonal expansion ranking among the lowest.

Worth noting for this clone: Its antigen is not known.

V lost 0 bases and J 0 bases, leaving 6 bases between the germline ends. Germline V gene data show CDR1 as SGHRS and CDR2 as YFSETQ. The CDR3 sequence is 15 residues long. The sequencing here drew on CD4+ or CD8+ T cells sorted from blood, taken in a trial of the OX40 agonist ivuxolimab. The chain has TRBV5-1 and TRBJ2-2, with D possibly being TRBD2 (5 bases). This clonotype originated in an adult with an advanced solid tumor such as melanoma, head and neck, liver or kidney cancer. The CDR3 loop reads CASSLGGTNTGELFF. In DNA, the CDR3 is TGCGCCAGCAGCTTGGGAGGGACGAACACCGGGGAGCTGTTTTTT.